The 29 T cell receptor beta chains below all came from one sample that was sequenced in a study of control samples from healthy donors and cancer patients (dated by TCRdb to about 2020). Libraries were made using the immunoSEQ multiplex PCR assay. TCRdb took this table from immuneACCESS and kept in-frame rearrangements with V and J called. Such tables lack part of the clones; where checked against another copy, unresolved V genes explain under half of the gap, and the rest is unexplained. The sample records about 130,000 clones, over 75% of which are singletons. The ten largest clones add up to 2% to 3% of the sample. The sample was blood. The receptor source for this set is a man in his forties or fifties in good health.

This chain uses TRBV5-4 with TRBJ2-3; perhaps TRBD1 as D (5 bases). This CDR3 contains 15 residues. Germline V CDR1 and CDR2: SGHNT, YYREEE (reference sequence). V lost 0 bases to trimming and J lost 4 bases, with 12 bases between them. CDR3 DNA: TGTGCCAGCAGCTTGGGGCAGGGTGGCGCAGATACGCAGTATTTT. Amino acid sequence: CASSLGQGGADTQYF. The full variable domain, its missing parts supplied by reference TRBV5-4 and TRBJ2-3, is ETGVTQSPTHLIKTRGQQVTLRCSSQSGHNTVSWYQQALGQGPQFIFQYYREEENGRGNFPPRFSGLQFPNYSSELNVNALELDDSALYLCASSLGQGGADTQYFGPGTRLTVL.

V is TRBV7-6 and J is TRBJ1-1; TRBD1 might be the D (5 bases). Trimming left V 5 bases short and J 5 bases short, with 21 bases between. CDR1 SGHVS and CDR2 FNYEAQ come from the germline V gene. CDR3 size: 16 residues. CDR3 coding DNA: TGTGCCAGCAGCCCTAAAAGGCAGGGCGGGGGGACTGAAGCTTTCTTT. It translates to CASSPKRQGGGTEAFF.

The V call is TRBV28, the J call TRBJ1-1, with a possible D match to TRBD1 (5 bases). The length of the CDR3 is 17 residues. Germline CDR1 MDHEN, CDR2 SYDVKM. Trimming took off 9 bases at V and 0 bases at J, with 23 bases between the two ends. CDR3 nucleotides: TGTGCCAGTAAATGGGAAGGGGTCGGGCAGATGAACACTGAAGCTTTCTTT. Its translation: CASKWEGVGQMNTEAFF. Using reference TRBV28 and TRBJ1-1 for the parts outside the CDR3, the full variable domain is DVKVTQSSRYLVKRTGEKVFLECVQDMDHENMFWYRQDPGLGLRLIYFSYDVKMKEKGDIPEGYSVSREKKERFSLILESASTNQTSMYLCASKWEGVGQMNTEAFFGQGTRLTVV.

The table lists this clone with a count of one. V and J are TRBV6-5 and TRBJ1-5; D is unclear. V lost 0 bases and J 2 bases, leaving 11 bases between the germline ends. There are 16 residues in the CDR3. CDR1 and CDR2 (germline): MNHEY, SVGAGI. CDR3 sequence (DNA): TGTGCCAGCAGTTACTCTTCGCCTGGGGGCAATCAGCCCCAGCATTTT. Translated: CASSYSSPGGNQPQHF.

This chain joins TRBV28 and TRBJ1-5; D is unresolved. The V gene lost 10 bases and the J gene lost 1 base, with 11 bases spanning the gap. The germline V gene has CDR1 MDHEN and CDR2 SYDVKM. The CDR3 has 13 amino acids. The chain's CDR3 is CATYSESNQPQHF. The CDR3 coding sequence is TGTGCCACCTACTCGGAGAGCAATCAGCCCCAGCATTTT.

The chain carries TRBV29-1 and TRBJ1-1, with a weak D call TRBD1 (5 bases). The CDR3 consists of 14 residues. Germline assignment: CDR1 SQVTM and CDR2 ANQGSEA. V lost 8 bases to trimming and J lost 5 bases, with 21 bases between them. CDR3 bases: TGCAGCCTTGGACAACACGGGCCGCGAACTGAAGCTTTCTTT. Its protein product is CSLGQHGPRTEAFF. The full variable domain, completed using reference TRBV29-1 and TRBJ1-1, is SAVISQKPSRDICQRGTSLTIQCQVDSQVTMMFWYRQQPGQSLTLIATANQGSEATYESGFVIDKFPISRPNLTFSTLTVSNMSPEDSSIYLCSLGQHGPRTEAFFGQGTRLTVV.

This chain joins TRBV9 and TRBJ2-1, with D perhaps TRBD2 (6 bases). The germline gives CDR1 SGDLS, CDR2 YYNGEE. The germline V and J ends were trimmed by 6 bases and 0 bases, with 10 bases remaining between them. This CDR3 region has 14 residues. CDR3 loop: CASNLADSYNEQFF. In DNA form, the CDR3 reads TGTGCCAGCAACTTAGCGGACTCCTACAATGAGCAGTTCTTC.

The CDR3, as DNA: TGCGCCAGCAGGTTAGGGACAGGAGGAGGTTCACCCCTCCACTTT. It is translated as CASRLGTGGGSPLHF. The J gene is TRBJ1-6, the V gene TRBV5-1; TRBD1 aligns across 8 bases. After removal of 5 bases from V and 9 bases from J, the junction contained 10 bases not matched to a gene. There are 15 residues in the CDR3. Germline assignment: CDR1 SGHRS and CDR2 YFSETQ.

The chain has TRBV5-1 and TRBJ2-1; D may be TRBD1 (5 bases). The CDR3 extends over 14 amino acids. CDR1 is SGHRS, CDR2 YFSETQ, per germline. Trimming removed 4 bases at V and 0 bases at J, with 8 bases between. As DNA, the CDR3 is TGCGCCAGCAGCCAAGACAGCTCCTACAATGAGCAGTTCTTC. This codes for CASSQDSSYNEQFF.

This clone was seen only once. The genes are TRBV5-1 and TRBJ1-4; TRBD1 matches 9 bases. CDR3 length: 20 residues. The V and J ends lost 4 bases and 3 bases, in that order; junction bases with no gene match: 19. Germline values: CDR1 SGHRS, CDR2 YFSETQ. The CDR3, as DNA: TGCGCCAGCAGCACGCGACCACCGGGACAGGGTGGTGGAGCTAATGAAAAACTGTTTTTT. It is translated as CASSTRPPGQGGGANEKLFF.

CDR3 nucleotides: TGTGCCAGCAGGCCGACAGACTCTGGAAACACCATATATTTT. Amino acid sequence: CASRPTDSGNTIYF. The rearrangement uses TRBV2 and TRBJ1-3; D might be TRBD1 (5 bases). In germline, CDR1 is SNHLY, CDR2 FYNNEI. The CDR3 loop spans 14 amino acids. V was clipped by 6 bases and J by 0 bases, with 9 bases between them.

The CDR3 DNA reads as TGTGCCAGCAGCTTAGAGTGGGGGACAGGGGCGTTCTTCTATGGCTACACCTTC. Its protein is CASSLEWGTGAFFYGYTF. J is TRBJ1-2 and V is TRBV11-2, with 10 bases that match TRBD1. The junction had 11 bases not matched to a gene; V was cut back by 0 bases and J by 4 bases. Per germline, CDR1 SGHAT and CDR2 FQNNGV. This CDR3 has 18 amino acids.

The rearrangement links TRBV7-9 to TRBJ2-7; 10 bases map to TRBD2. The germline V gene has CDR1 SEHNR and CDR2 FQNEAQ (reference sequence). V was clipped by 3 bases and J by 6 bases; unmatched bases: 8. CDR3 size: 15 residues. The CDR3: CASSLEAGGTLEQYF. The CDR3, as DNA: TGTGCCAGCAGCTTGGAAGCGGGGGGGACTCTCGAGCAGTACTTC.

The CDR3 here is CASSPLGGKETQYF. The CDR3, as DNA: TGTGCCAGCTCACCACTGGGGGGGAAAGAGACCCAGTACTTC. This chain links TRBV18 with TRBJ2-5; 7 bases match TRBD2. After removal of 1 base from V and 3 bases from J, the junction contained 2 bases not matched to a gene. The length of the CDR3 is 14 residues. Germline V gene lookup returns CDR1 KGHSH and CDR2 LQKENI.

This chain connects TRBV6-5 to TRBJ1-5; D is undetermined. Germline CDR1 MNHEY, CDR2 SVGAGI. The CDR3 is made up of 12 amino acids. Trimming pared 7 bases from V and 3 bases from J, leaving 7 bases between. The chain's CDR3 is CASTGNNQPQHF. The CDR3 DNA sequence: TGTGCCAGCACAGGAAACAATCAGCCCCAGCATTTT.

The chain links TRBV11-1 to TRBJ1-1; 9 bases line up with TRBD1. With 3 bases clipped from V and 4 bases from J, the junction kept 3 bases outside the gene matches. The CDR3 is 14 residues long. Looked up from germline, CDR1 is SGHAT and CDR2 is FQDESV (reference sequence). The CDR3 DNA is TGTGCCAGCAGCTTGGACAGGGGCAGCACTGAAGCTTTCTTT. It codes for CASSLDRGSTEAFF.

V and J are TRBV28 and TRBJ1-4; D gene ambiguous. V was shortened by 3 bases and J by 3 bases, with 8 bases between the two germline ends. The CDR3 runs to 14 residues. Germline loops: CDR1 MDHEN, CDR2 SYDVKM. The CDR3 sequence: CASSFFGPNEKLFF. In DNA, the CDR3 is TGTGCCAGCAGTTTTTTTGGGCCTAATGAAAAACTGTTTTTT.

The CDR3 DNA sequence: TGTGCCAGCAGCGCGGGGGAAGTTAATGAAAAACTGTTTTTT. It is translated as CASSAGEVNEKLFF. The chain employs TRBV7-9 and TRBJ1-4, with TRBD1 as a possible D gene (5 bases). The germline V gene has CDR1 SEHNR and CDR2 FQNEAQ (reference sequence). The CDR3 has 14 residues. The V gene lost 5 bases and the J gene lost 4 bases, with 11 bases spanning the gap.

V is TRBV27 and J is TRBJ2-2; D gene unclear. There are 13 residues in the CDR3. The V gene lost 5 bases and the J gene lost 5 bases, with 9 bases spanning the gap. Germline CDR1 reads MNHEY; CDR2 reads SMNVEV (reference sequence). The CDR3 spells CASSQRRTGELFF. The CDR3 DNA reads as TGTGCCAGCAGTCAAAGGCGGACCGGGGAGCTGTTTTTT.

The chain couples TRBV2 to TRBJ1-4; TRBD1 aligns across 7 bases. The ends lost 7 bases at V and 8 bases at J; junction bases unmatched: 7. This CDR3 comprises 13 residues. CDR1 is SNHLY, CDR2 FYNNEI, per germline. In DNA form, the CDR3 reads TGTGCCAGCAAAGCAGGGGGGGACGAAAAACTGTTTTTT. Translating it yields CASKAGGDEKLFF.

This clone was seen once. The J gene is TRBJ2-5, the V gene TRBV2, with 7 bases matching TRBD2. Germline V CDR1 and CDR2: SNHLY, FYNNEI. This CDR3 region has 12 residues. Unmatched junction bases numbered 3, after V lost 6 bases and J lost 5 bases. The CDR3 nucleotides are TGTGCCAGCAGCGGGGAGGGGGAGACCCAGTACTTC. This translates into CASSGEGETQYF.

V is TRBV5-1 and J is TRBJ1-1; TRBD1 is a possible D gene (5 bases). Germline V lookup: CDR1 SGHRS, CDR2 YFSETQ. V was trimmed by 7 bases and J by 1 base, leaving 11 bases between them. The CDR3 sequence is 13 residues long. The DNA of the CDR3 is TGCGCCAGCGGACAAACCTCGAACACTGAAGCTTTCTTT. Residues: CASGQTSNTEAFF.

The chain employs TRBV10-3 and TRBJ2-1; D uncertain. CDR1 and CDR2 from the germline V gene are ENHRY and SYGVKD. This CDR3 is built from 12 residues. Trimming stripped 1 base from V and 4 bases from J, with 2 bases between. CDR3 amino acids: CAISELYNEQFF. The CDR3 DNA follows: TGTGCCATCAGTGAGTTATACAATGAGCAGTTCTTC.

The table lists this clone with a count of one. The CDR3 region is CASSLGDVSNTEAFF. As DNA, the CDR3 is TGTGCCAGCAGCTTGGGGGACGTATCGAACACTGAAGCTTTCTTT. This chain links TRBV5-6 with TRBJ1-1; a possible D gene is TRBD1 (5 bases). V shed 0 bases and J shed 1 base, with 10 bases lying between them. The CDR3 length is 15 residues. Germline-derived CDR1 and CDR2 are SGHDT and YYEEEE.

This chain joins TRBV19 and TRBJ1-1; no firm D call. Trimming removed 9 bases at V and 0 bases at J, with 11 bases between. In germline, CDR1 is LNHDA, CDR2 SQIVND (reference sequence). The CDR3 length is 13 residues. The CDR3 nucleotides are TGTGCCAGCAAGACAAGTCTGAACACTGAAGCTTTCTTT. Translation gives CASKTSLNTEAFF.

There are a few counts of this clone. This chain connects TRBV18 to TRBJ1-4; TRBD1 is a possible D gene (5 bases). V was trimmed by 1 base and J by 7 bases, leaving 10 bases between them. The CDR3 is made up of 14 amino acids. Looked up from germline, CDR1 is KGHSH and CDR2 is LQKENI. CDR3 sequence reads: CASSPRGAVEKLFF. The CDR3 DNA reads TGTGCCAGCTCACCACGAGGGGCGGTTGAAAAACTGTTTTTT.

V usage is TRBV3-1 (or the pseudogene TRBV3-2) and J usage is TRBJ1-1; TRBD1 agrees at 8 bases. Per the germline V gene, CDR1 is LGHDT and CDR2 is YNNKEL (reference sequence). The CDR3 loop spans 15 amino acids. Trimming took 4 bases from V and 5 from J; bases not matched to a gene: 9. CDR3 amino acids: CASSRSGTGGTEAFF. CDR3 DNA: TGTGCCAGCAGCCGTTCCGGGACAGGAGGGACTGAAGCTTTCTTT.

This clone occurred a few times. The chain recombines TRBV6-6 with TRBJ2-2; D is possibly TRBD2 (6 bases). The germline CDR1 and CDR2 sequences are MNHNY and SVGAGI (reference sequence). Trimming left V 3 bases short and J 2 bases short, with 10 bases between. There are 15 residues in the CDR3. CDR3 sequence reads: CASSYGTFNTGELFF. The DNA of the CDR3 is TGTGCCAGCAGTTATGGGACTTTCAACACCGGGGAGCTGTTTTTT.

This chain connects TRBV6-5 to TRBJ2-7; D is possibly TRBD2 (6 bases). V was cut by 1 base and J by 7 bases, with 20 bases left in between. The CDR3 contains 16 residues. Germline CDR1 and CDR2: MNHEY and SVGAGI. In DNA form, the CDR3 reads TGTGCCAGCAGTTACTGGGACCCCTGGGGGAGGAGTGAGCAGTACTTC. This sequence encodes CASSYWDPWGRSEQYF.